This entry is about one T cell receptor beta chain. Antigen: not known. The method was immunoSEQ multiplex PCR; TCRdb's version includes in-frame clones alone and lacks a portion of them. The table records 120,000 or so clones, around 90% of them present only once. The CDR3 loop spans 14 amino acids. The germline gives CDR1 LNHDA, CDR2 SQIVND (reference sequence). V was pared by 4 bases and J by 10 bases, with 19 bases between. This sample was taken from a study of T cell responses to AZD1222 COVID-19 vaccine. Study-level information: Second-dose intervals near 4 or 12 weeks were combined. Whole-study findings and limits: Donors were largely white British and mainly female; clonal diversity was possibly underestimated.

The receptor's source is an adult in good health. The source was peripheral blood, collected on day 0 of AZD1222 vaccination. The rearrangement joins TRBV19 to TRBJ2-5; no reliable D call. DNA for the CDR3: TGTGCCAGTAGTACCAGCTTAGGACCTGCGAGCCAGTACTTC. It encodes CASSTSLGPASQYF.